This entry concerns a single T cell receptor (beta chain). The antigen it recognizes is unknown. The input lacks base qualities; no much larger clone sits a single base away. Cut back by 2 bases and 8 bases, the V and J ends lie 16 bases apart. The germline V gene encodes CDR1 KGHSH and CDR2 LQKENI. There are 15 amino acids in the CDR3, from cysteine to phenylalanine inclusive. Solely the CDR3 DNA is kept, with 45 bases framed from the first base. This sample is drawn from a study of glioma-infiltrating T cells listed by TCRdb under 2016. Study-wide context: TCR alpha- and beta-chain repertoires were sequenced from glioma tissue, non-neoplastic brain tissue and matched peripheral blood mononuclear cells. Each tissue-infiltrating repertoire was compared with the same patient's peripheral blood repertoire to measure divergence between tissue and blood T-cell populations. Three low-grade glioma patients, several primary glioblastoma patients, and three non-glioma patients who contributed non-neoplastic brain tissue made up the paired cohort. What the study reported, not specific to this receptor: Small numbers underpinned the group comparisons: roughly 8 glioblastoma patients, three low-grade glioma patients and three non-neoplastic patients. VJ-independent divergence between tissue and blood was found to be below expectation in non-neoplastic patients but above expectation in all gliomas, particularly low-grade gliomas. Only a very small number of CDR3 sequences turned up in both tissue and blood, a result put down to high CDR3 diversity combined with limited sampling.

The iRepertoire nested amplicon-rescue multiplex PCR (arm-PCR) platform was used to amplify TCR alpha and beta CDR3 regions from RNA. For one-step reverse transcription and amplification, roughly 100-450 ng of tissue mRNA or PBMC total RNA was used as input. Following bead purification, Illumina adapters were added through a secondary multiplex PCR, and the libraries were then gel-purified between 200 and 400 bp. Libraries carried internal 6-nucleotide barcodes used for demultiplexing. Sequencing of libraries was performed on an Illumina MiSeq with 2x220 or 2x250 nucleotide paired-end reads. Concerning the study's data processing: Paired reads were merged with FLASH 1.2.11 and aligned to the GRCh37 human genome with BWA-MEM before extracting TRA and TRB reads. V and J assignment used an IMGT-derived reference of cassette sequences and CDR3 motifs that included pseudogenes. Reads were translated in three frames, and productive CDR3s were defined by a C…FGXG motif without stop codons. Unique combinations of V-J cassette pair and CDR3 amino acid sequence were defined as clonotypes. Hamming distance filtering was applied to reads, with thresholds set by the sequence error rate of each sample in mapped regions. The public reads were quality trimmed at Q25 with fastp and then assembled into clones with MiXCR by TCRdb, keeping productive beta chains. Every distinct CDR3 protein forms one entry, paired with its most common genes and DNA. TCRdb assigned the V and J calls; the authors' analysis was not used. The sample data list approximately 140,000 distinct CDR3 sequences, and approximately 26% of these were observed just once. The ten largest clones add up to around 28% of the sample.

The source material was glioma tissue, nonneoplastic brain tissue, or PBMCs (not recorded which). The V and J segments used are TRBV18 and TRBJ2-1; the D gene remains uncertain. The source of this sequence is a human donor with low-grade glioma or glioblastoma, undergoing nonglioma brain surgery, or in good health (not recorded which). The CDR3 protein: CASSPSSHRMYEQFF. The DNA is TGTGCCAGCTCACCATCGTCGCACCGTATGTATGAGCAGTTCTTC.